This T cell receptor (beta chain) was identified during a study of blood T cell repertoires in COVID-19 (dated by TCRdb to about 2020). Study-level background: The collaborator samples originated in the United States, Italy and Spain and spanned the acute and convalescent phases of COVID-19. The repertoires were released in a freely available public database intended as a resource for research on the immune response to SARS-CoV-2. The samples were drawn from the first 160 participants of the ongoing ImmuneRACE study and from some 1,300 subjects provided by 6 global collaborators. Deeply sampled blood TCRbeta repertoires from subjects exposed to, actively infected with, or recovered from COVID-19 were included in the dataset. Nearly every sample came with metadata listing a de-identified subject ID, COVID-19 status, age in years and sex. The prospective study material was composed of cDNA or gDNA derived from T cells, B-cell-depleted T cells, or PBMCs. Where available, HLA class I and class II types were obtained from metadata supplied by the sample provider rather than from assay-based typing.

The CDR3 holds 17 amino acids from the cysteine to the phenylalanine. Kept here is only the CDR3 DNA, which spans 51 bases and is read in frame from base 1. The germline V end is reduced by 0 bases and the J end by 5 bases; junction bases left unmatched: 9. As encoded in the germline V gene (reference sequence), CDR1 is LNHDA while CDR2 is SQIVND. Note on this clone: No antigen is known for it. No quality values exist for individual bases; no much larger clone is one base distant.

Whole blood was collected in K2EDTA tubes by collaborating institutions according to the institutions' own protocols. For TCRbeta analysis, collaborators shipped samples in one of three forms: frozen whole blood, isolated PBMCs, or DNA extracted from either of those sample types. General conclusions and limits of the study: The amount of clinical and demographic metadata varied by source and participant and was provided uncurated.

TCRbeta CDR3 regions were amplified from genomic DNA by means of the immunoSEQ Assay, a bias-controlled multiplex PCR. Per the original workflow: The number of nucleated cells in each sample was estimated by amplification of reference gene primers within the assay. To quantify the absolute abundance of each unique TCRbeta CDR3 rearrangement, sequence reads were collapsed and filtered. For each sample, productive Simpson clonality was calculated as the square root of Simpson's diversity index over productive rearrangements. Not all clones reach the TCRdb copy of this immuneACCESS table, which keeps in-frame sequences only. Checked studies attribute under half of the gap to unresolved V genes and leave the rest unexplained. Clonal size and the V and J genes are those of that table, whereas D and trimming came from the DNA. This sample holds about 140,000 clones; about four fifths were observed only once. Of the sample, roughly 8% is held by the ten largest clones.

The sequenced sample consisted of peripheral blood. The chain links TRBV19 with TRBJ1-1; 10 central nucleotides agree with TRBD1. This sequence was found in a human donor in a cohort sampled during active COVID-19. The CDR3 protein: CASSIDGGGTGETEAFF. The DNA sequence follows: TGTGCCAGTAGTATAGATGGCGGAGGGACAGGGGAAACTGAAGCTTTCTTT.